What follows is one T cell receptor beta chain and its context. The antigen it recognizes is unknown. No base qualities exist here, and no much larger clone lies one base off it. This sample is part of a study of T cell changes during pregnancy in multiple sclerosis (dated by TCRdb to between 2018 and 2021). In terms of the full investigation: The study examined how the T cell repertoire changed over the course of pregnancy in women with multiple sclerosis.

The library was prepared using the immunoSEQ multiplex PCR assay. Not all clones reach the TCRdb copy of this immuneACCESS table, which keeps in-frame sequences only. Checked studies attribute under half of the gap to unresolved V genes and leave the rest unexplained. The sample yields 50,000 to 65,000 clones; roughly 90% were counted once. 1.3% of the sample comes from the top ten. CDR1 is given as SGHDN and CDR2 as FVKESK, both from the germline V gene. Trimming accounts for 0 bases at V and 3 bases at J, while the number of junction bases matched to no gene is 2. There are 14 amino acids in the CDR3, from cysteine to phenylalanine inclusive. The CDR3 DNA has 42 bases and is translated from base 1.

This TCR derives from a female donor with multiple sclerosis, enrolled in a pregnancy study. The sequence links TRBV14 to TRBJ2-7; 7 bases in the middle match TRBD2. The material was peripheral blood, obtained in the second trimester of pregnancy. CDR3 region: CASSQEGGSYEQYF. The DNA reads TGTGCCAGCAGCCAAGAGGGGGGGAGCTACGAGCAGTACTTC.